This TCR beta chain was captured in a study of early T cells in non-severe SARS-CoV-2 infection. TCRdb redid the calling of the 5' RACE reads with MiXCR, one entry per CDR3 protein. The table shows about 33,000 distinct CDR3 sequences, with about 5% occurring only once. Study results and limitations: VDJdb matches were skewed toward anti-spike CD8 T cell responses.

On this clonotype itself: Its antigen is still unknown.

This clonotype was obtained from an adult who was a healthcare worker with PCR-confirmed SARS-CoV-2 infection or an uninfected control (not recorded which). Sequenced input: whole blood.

CDR3 sequence: CAWNDRTYEQYF. CDR3 DNA: TGTGCCTGGAATGACAGAACCTACGAGCAGTACTTC. This chain connects TRBV30 to TRBJ2-7; perhaps TRBD1 as D (5 bases). Per germline, CDR1 GTSNPN and CDR2 SVGIG (reference sequence). With 4 bases removed from V and 2 bases from J, the gap between germline ends came to 9 bases. This CDR3 is 12 amino acids long.